A selection of T cell receptor beta chains follows, all from one sample in a study of OX40 agonist ivuxolimab in advanced cancers. Data came from immunoSEQ multiplex PCR; TCRdb stores just in-frame clones and leaves some out. The sample yields tens of thousands of clones, 85% to 90% seen once. The specimen comprised CD4+ or CD8+ T cells sorted from blood, sampled in a trial of the OX40 agonist ivuxolimab. Source of these receptors: an adult with an advanced solid tumor such as melanoma, head and neck, liver or kidney cancer. Each CDR3 is given with its conserved first and last residue. The D gene is left open where the match is weak. Some rows mark clone size as missing; the rest say once, few, many or name a class of expanded clone.

len	v_gene	d_gene	j_gene	abundance	CDR3nt	CDR3aa
15	TRBV4-3	.	TRBJ1-6	.	TGCGCCAGCAGCCATTATACCGCGGTCGGTTCACCCCTCCACTTT	CASSHYTAVGSPLHF
14	TRBV5-8	.	TRBJ1-1	few	TGTGCCAGCAGCTTACCGGGACCCATGATCTCGGCTTTCTTT	CASSLPGPMISAFF
15	TRBV10-1	.	TRBJ2-2	.	TGCGCCAGCAGTGATTGGGACGGCAACACCGGGGAGCTGTTTTTT	CASSDWDGNTGELFF
18	TRBV28	TRBD1	TRBJ1-5	once	TGTGCCAGCAGTTTCCCCCCCCAGGGGGGGGGTAGCAATCAGCCCCAGCATTTT	CASSFPPQGGGSNQPQHF
14	TRBV11-3	.	TRBJ1-3	.	TGTGCCAGCAGCTTCCGGGACGCAGAACAGGTTATATATTTT	CASSFRDAEQVIYF
15	TRBV9	TRBD2	TRBJ2-7	.	TGTGCCAGCAGCGTAGCTACGGGGGGAGGGGTTCAGCAGTACTTC	CASSVATGGGVQQYF
13	TRBV7-3	.	TRBJ2-3	.	TGTGCCAGCAGCTTGAACCCAGTGGATACGCAGTATTTT	CASSLNPVDTQYF
17	TRBV5-1	.	TRBJ1-3	.	TGCGCCAGCAGCTTGGAGCCAGCCCAAGCTTACGGAAACACCATATATTTT	CASSLEPAQAYGNTIYF
13	TRBV5-8	.	TRBJ2-5	.	TGTGCCAGCAGCTTGCTCCCTAAAGAGACCCAGTACTTC	CASSLLPKETQYF
14	TRBV29-1	.	TRBJ1-2	.	TGCAGCGTTGAAGTGGGGGCAGGGAGTGGAGGCTACACCTTC	CSVEVGAGSGGYTF
13	TRBV5-1	.	TRBJ2-7	.	TGCGCCAGCAGCTTGATGGACGGCTACGAGCAGTACTTC	CASSLMDGYEQYF
11	TRBV20-1	TRBD1	TRBJ2-3	.	TGCAGCGGAAACAGGGGGGATACGCAGTATTTT	CSGNRGDTQYF
15	TRBV7-9	.	TRBJ2-7	.	TGTGCCAGCAGCCCGGGGGAGTTTAAGGGGTACGAGCAGTACTTC	CASSPGEFKGYEQYF
15	TRBV18	.	TRBJ1-1	.	TGTGCCAGCTCACCAACTGGACCGCCATTCCCCGAAGCTTTCTTT	CASSPTGPPFPEAFF
18	TRBV14	.	TRBJ2-1	.	TGTGCCAGCAGCCAAGGCCAGTGGGGGGGCTCGTCCTACAATGAGCAGTTCTTC	CASSQGQWGGSSYNEQFF
14	TRBV5-5	.	TRBJ1-2	.	TGTGCCAGCAGCTCCTGGGGAGAGGTCTATGGCTACACCTTC	CASSSWGEVYGYTF
14	TRBV5-1	TRBD1	TRBJ2-5	.	TGCGCCAGCAGCCCCGGACAGGGGGGGGAGACCCAGTACTTC	CASSPGQGGETQYF
14	TRBV9	.	TRBJ2-2	.	TGTGCCAGCAGCGTAGTCGGAGGCACCGGGGAGCTGTTTTTT	CASSVVGGTGELFF
15	TRBV6-5	.	TRBJ1-1	once	TGTGCCAGCAGTTACTCGCCGACAGGATTTTCTGAAGCTTTCTTT	CASSYSPTGFSEAFF
17	TRBV5-1	TRBD1	TRBJ1-3	.	TGCGCCAGCAGCTTGGACCAGGGGGCATTCGCTGGAAACACCATATATTTT	CASSLDQGAFAGNTIYF
14	TRBV25-1	.	TRBJ1-2	.	TGTGCCAGCAGTGAGGTGGGGGGCTACTATGGCTACACCTTC	CASSEVGGYYGYTF
18	TRBV4-2	.	TRBJ2-6	.	TGTGCCAGCAGCCAAGATTTTGGCCTCAGCTCTGGGGCCAACGTCCTGACTTTC	CASSQDFGLSSGANVLTF
14	TRBV19	.	TRBJ2-1	.	TGTGCCAGTAGTAGGTTGGGACGGACAAATGAAGAGTTCTTC	CASSRLGRTNEEFF
15	TRBV9	TRBD1	TRBJ1-4	.	TGTGCCAGCAGCGCCCTGGGACAGGGAGGTGAAAAACTGTTTTTT	CASSALGQGGEKLFF
12	TRBV12-5	.	TRBJ2-3	.	TGTGCTAGTGGTCCCAGCACAGATACGCAGTATTTT	CASGPSTDTQYF
13	TRBV5-4	.	TRBJ2-1	.	TGTGCCAGCGGAAGTCAAGGGGGCAATGAGCAGTTCTTC	CASGSQGGNEQFF
15	TRBV7-2	.	TRBJ2-1	few	TGTGCCAGCAGCCCCCGGGGTATCACCTACAATGAGCAGTTCTTC	CASSPRGITYNEQFF
12	TRBV15	.	TRBJ1-3	.	TGTGCCACCAGCCACCAGGGAAACACCATATATTTT	CATSHQGNTIYF
14	TRBV5-1	TRBD1	TRBJ1-1	.	TGCGCCAGCAGCGTCGACAGGGGGAACACTGAAGCTTTCTTT	CASSVDRGNTEAFF
15	TRBV5-6	.	TRBJ1-1	.	TGTGCCAGCAGCCGGGGGTGGGGCCGGAACACTGAAGCTTTCTTT	CASSRGWGRNTEAFF
14	TRBV7-2	.	TRBJ1-2	.	TGTGCCAGCAGCTTAGCCGTGACAAACTATGGCTACACCTTC	CASSLAVTNYGYTF
14	TRBV29-1	.	TRBJ1-2	.	TGCAGCGTTGAAGATCAGAAGGGAACCGGTGGCTACACCTTC	CSVEDQKGTGGYTF
11	TRBV20-1	.	TRBJ1-4	.	TGCAGTGCTAGTGCTAATGAAAAACTGTTTTTT	CSASANEKLFF
14	TRBV6-6	.	TRBJ2-1	.	TGTGCCAGCAGTTACCCTCAGGGAGGCAATGAGCAGTTCTTC	CASSYPQGGNEQFF
16	TRBV19	.	TRBJ1-5	once	TGTGCCAGTAGTATTGGGACGGCATATAGCAATCAGCCCCAGCATTTT	CASSIGTAYSNQPQHF
15	TRBV5-1	TRBD1	TRBJ2-5	.	TGCGCCAGCAGCCATGGACAGGGGGCTTCAGAGACCCAGTACTTC	CASSHGQGASETQYF
16	TRBV7-2	TRBD1	TRBJ1-2	.	TGTGCCAGCAGCTTCGGACAGGCTCTGTCTAACTATGGCTACACCTTC	CASSFGQALSNYGYTF
14	TRBV11-2	.	TRBJ2-7	.	TGTGCCAGCAGCTTAGTTAACACAGCCGCCGAGCAGTACTTC	CASSLVNTAAEQYF
14	TRBV9	.	TRBJ2-1	.	TGTGCCAGCAGCTTCCGGACGCACTCCAATGAGCAGTTCTTC	CASSFRTHSNEQFF
15	TRBV5-8	.	TRBJ1-2	.	TGTGCCAGCAGCTTGTACCCGGGGGCAGACAATGGCTACACCTTC	CASSLYPGADNGYTF
14	TRBV29-1	.	TRBJ2-3	.	TGCAGCCTTAGACCAAAAGACACCACAGATACGCAGTATTTT	CSLRPKDTTDTQYF
12	TRBV4-1	.	TRBJ2-7	.	TGCGCCAGCAGCCAAGAACTGGGGAACTTGAACTTC	CASSQELGNLNF
16	TRBV7-2	.	TRBJ2-7	.	TGTGCCAGCAGCTTACGCCGATCCGCTTCGGTCTACGAGCAGTACTTC	CASSLRRSASVYEQYF
15	TRBV25-1	TRBD1	TRBJ1-4	.	TGTGCCAGCAGTGACTCAACAGGGGCTAATGAAAAACTGTTTTTT	CASSDSTGANEKLFF
15	TRBV10-3	.	TRBJ1-3	.	TGTGCCATCAGTGCATCAGGGGCCCTCCCAAACACCATATATTTT	CAISASGALPNTIYF
14	TRBV18	TRBD1	TRBJ2-5	once	TGTGCCAGCTCACCCGGACAGGGCCAAGAGACCCAGTACTTC	CASSPGQGQETQYF
11	TRBV6-1	.	TRBJ2-7	.	TGTGCCAGCACCTCGACGGGCGAGCAGTACTTC	CASTSTGEQYF
13	TRBV6-4	.	TRBJ1-2	.	TGTGCCAGCAGTCCGGGGGGTACTGAGGGCTACACCTTC	CASSPGGTEGYTF
15	TRBV7-2	TRBD1	TRBJ1-5	.	TGTGCCAGCAGCTTAGGAGACAGGGCAAATCAGCCCCAGCATTTT	CASSLGDRANQPQHF
17	TRBV5-1	.	TRBJ1-3	.	TGCGCCAGCAGCTTGGACGGACAGCCAGACTCTGGAAACACCATATATTTT	CASSLDGQPDSGNTIYF